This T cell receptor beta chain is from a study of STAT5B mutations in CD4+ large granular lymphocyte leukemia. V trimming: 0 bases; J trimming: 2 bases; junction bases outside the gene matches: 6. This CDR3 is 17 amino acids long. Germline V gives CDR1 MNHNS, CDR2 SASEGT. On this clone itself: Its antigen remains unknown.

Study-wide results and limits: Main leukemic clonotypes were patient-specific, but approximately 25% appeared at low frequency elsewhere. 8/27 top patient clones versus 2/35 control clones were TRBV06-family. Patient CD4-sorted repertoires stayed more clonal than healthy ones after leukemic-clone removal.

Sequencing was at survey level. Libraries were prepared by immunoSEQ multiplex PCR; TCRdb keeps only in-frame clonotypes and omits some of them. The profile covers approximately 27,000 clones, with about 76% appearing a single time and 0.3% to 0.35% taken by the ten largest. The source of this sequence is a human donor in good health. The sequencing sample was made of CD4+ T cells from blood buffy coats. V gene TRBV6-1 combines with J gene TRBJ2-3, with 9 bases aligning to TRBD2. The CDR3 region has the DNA TGTGCCAGCAGTGAAGCGCTGGGCGGGGGGGACACAGATACGCAGTATTTT. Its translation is CASSEALGGGDTDTQYF.